Each of the 13 T cell receptor beta chains below was sequenced from the same sample in a study of T cells after yellow fever vaccination. Each CDR3 protein gets one entry after TCRdb re-called the 5' RACE reads with MiXCR. The table records roughly 260,000 distinct CDR3 sequences, over 10% of them present only once. This specimen was CD4+ T cells sorted from PBMCs, taken 45 days after the yellow fever booster vaccination. All receptors derive from a man aged 25-45 years who received the YFV17D yellow fever vaccine.

In this sample, this clonotype turned up a few times. The chain is built from TRBV11-2 and TRBJ2-1; TRBD2 matches 11 bases. Per the germline V gene, CDR1 is SGHAT and CDR2 is FQNNGV. After removal of 4 bases from V and 14 bases from J, the junction contained 10 bases not matched to a gene. The CDR3 is made up of 14 amino acids. In DNA form, the CDR3 reads TGTGCCAGCAGCTCAAGACTAGCGGGAACGGGGGAGTTCTTC. Its protein is CASSSRLAGTGEFF.

This clonotype was counted between two and nine times. The chain is built from TRBV20-1 and TRBJ1-1; D gene unclear. V was cut by 6 bases and J by 0 bases, with 17 bases left in between. Germline CDR1 reads DFQATT; CDR2 reads SNEGSKA (reference sequence). CDR3 size: 15 residues. The CDR3 DNA sequence: TGCAGTGCCCTAGAGCTTGCCCGGATGAACACTGAAGCTTTCTTT. It is translated as CSALELARMNTEAFF.

There are many counts of this clonotype. The chain couples TRBV30 to TRBJ1-4, with 9 positions matching TRBD1. V gave up 8 bases and J gave up 8 bases; unmatched junction bases: 9. Per the germline V gene, CDR1 is GTSNPN and CDR2 is SVGIG (reference sequence). The CDR3 is 13 amino acids. The CDR3 DNA sequence: TGTGCCGTGGGACAGGGCGTTGAAGAAAAACTGTTTTTT. Translated, it gives CAVGQGVEEKLFF.

This clonotype came up a few times. V usage is TRBV6-2 or TRBV6-3 and J usage is TRBJ2-2, with TRBD2 as a possible D gene (5 bases). CDR1 and CDR2 (germline): MNHEY, SVGEGT. The length of the CDR3 is 17 residues. With 6 bases removed from V and 0 bases from J, the gap between germline ends came to 17 bases. The chain's CDR3 is CASSPPAGVPNTGELFF. In DNA, the CDR3 is TGTGCCAGCAGCCCACCTGCGGGTGTCCCGAACACCGGGGAGCTGTTTTTT.

In its sample, this clonotype was seen a few times. J is TRBJ2-2 and V is TRBV25-1; D gene unclear. Trimming took off 1 base at V and 1 base at J, with 7 bases between the two ends. CDR3 length: 15 amino acids. CDR1 and CDR2 from the germline V gene are MGHDK and SYGVNS. This CDR3 reads CASSEFSKNTGELFF. Written as DNA, the CDR3 is TGTGCCAGCAGTGAATTCAGCAAGAACACCGGGGAGCTGTTTTTT.

The chain employs TRBV5-4 and TRBJ2-5; D is tentatively TRBD1 or TRBD2 (5 bases each). Trimming left V 3 bases short and J 5 bases short, with 23 bases between. Germline assignment: CDR1 SGHNT and CDR2 YYREEE (reference sequence). The CDR3 runs to 17 residues. The CDR3 is CASSWPGLQTTGETQYF. The CDR3 bases are TGTGCCAGCAGCTGGCCGGGGCTACAGACTACCGGGGAGACCCAGTACTTC. The full variable domain, with the rest looked up from reference TRBV5-4 and TRBJ2-5, is ETGVTQSPTHLIKTRGQQVTLRCSSQSGHNTVSWYQQALGQGPQFIFQYYREEENGRGNFPPRFSGLQFPNYSSELNVNALELDDSALYLCASSWPGLQTTGETQYFGPGTRLLVL.

The chain has TRBV4-2 and TRBJ2-7, with 10 bases identical to TRBD2. The germline gives CDR1 LGHNA, CDR2 YNFKEQ. This CDR3 is 17 amino acids long. The junction had 9 bases not matched to a gene; V was cut back by 0 bases and J by 4 bases. CDR3 coding DNA: TGTGCCAGCAGCCAAGAGACCGGGCTAGCGGGAGTTTACGAGCAGTACTTC. Translated: CASSQETGLAGVYEQYF.

The chain carries TRBV3-1 and TRBJ2-7; the D is unclear. CDR1 and CDR2 from the germline V gene are LGHDT and YNNKEL (reference sequence). The V end was cut by 0 bases, the J end by 3 bases, with 9 bases between. This CDR3 is built from 14 residues. This CDR3 reads CASSQEGRFYEQYF. In nucleotides, the CDR3 is TGTGCCAGCAGCCAAGAGGGAAGATTCTACGAGCAGTACTTC.

The V and J genes are TRBV5-1 and TRBJ2-3; the D is unclear. The germline V gene has CDR1 SGHRS and CDR2 YFSETQ. V was pared by 0 bases and J by 2 bases, with 10 bases between. There are 15 residues in the CDR3. CDR3 bases: TGCGCCAGCAGCTTGGGGAGACAAACCACAGATACGCAGTATTTT. This gives the protein CASSLGRQTTDTQYF.

This clonotype has a handful of counts. V usage is TRBV20-1 and J usage is TRBJ2-1; the D gene could be TRBD1 or TRBD2 (5 bases each). This CDR3 contains 15 residues. From germline, CDR1 is DFQATT and CDR2 SNEGSKA (reference sequence). Trimming stripped 4 bases from V and 1 base from J, with 14 bases between. CDR3 loop: CSANQGVGSYNEQFF. The CDR3 nucleotides read TGCAGTGCTAACCAGGGAGTTGGGTCCTACAATGAGCAGTTCTTC.

This clonotype has only a few counts. V is TRBV3-1 and J is TRBJ2-1; 11 nucleotides align to TRBD2. Trimming cost V 6 bases and J 9 bases; bases outside gene matches: 4. The germline gives CDR1 LGHDT, CDR2 YNNKEL (reference sequence). CDR3 size: 13 residues. This CDR3 is CASRDSGRGEQFF. The CDR3 nucleotides are TGTGCCAGCAGGGATAGCGGGAGGGGTGAGCAGTTCTTC.

This clonotype was found a few times. The chain links TRBV12-3 or TRBV12-4 to TRBJ2-6; D may be TRBD1 or TRBD2 (5 bases each). V was cut by 4 bases and J by 1 base, with 11 bases left in between. CDR3 size: 16 residues. The CDR3 DNA is TGTGCCAGCAGTTCCAAGGGGAGTTCTGGGGCCAACGTCCTGACTTTC. Translation gives CASSSKGSSGANVLTF.

V is TRBV5-1 and J is TRBJ2-5; D unresolved. The CDR3 has 14 residues. The germline V gene has CDR1 SGHRS and CDR2 YFSETQ. Trimming removed 0 bases at V and 5 bases at J, with 11 bases between. CDR3 sequence (DNA): TGCGCCAGCAGCTTGGGGCTCCTCCGGGAGACCCAGTACTTC. Translated, it gives CASSLGLLRETQYF.